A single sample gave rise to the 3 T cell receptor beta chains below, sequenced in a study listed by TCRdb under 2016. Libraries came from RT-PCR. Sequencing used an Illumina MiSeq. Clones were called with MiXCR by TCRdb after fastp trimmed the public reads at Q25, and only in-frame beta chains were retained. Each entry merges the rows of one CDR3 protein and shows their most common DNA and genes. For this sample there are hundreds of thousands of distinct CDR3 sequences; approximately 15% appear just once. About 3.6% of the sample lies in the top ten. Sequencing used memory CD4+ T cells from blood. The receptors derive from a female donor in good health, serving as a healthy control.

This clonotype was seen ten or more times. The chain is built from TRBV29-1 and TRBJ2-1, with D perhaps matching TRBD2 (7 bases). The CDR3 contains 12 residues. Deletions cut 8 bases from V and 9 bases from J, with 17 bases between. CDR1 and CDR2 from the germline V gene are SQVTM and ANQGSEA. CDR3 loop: CSTGPGGGEQFF. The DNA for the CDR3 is TGCAGCACCGGGCCGGGGGGCGGTGAGCAGTTCTTC.

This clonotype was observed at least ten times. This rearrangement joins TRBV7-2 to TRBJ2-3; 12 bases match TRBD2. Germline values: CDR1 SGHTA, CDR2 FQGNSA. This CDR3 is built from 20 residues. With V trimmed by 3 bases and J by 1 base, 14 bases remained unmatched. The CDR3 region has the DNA TGTGCCAGCAGCTTTAGGCCTAGCGGGGGGGCCGCTATCGGCACAGATACGCAGTATTTT. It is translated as CASSFRPSGGAAIGTDTQYF. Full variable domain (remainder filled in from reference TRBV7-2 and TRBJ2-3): GAGVSQSPSNKVTEKGKDVELRCDPISGHTALYWYRQSLGQGLEFLIYFQGNSAPDKSGLPSDRFSAERTGGSVSTLTIQRTQQEDSAVYLCASSFRPSGGAAIGTDTQYFGPGTRLTVL.

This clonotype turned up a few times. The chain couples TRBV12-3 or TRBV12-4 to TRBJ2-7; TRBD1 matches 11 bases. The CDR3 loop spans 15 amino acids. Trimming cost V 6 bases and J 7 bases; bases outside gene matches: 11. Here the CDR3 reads CASSSNGQGAYEQYF. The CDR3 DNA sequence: TGTGCCAGCAGCTCGAACGGACAGGGGGCGTATGAGCAGTACTTC.